Listed below are T cell receptor beta chains from one sample, sequenced in a study of beta chain features in type 1 diabetes. Repertoires were generated with immunoSEQ multiplex PCR, while TCRdb's copy carries only in-frame clones and drops some. The table lists 300,000 to 450,000 clones, roughly a fifth of them singletons. Sequencing was done on a sample of naive CD4+ T cells from blood. These receptor sequences come from a woman aged 18 to 35 in good health. The conserved cysteine and the conserved F or W are not part of the CDR3 here.

J gene | V gene | CDR3 protein
TRBJ2-7 | TRBV4-1 | ASSLLPGTIYEQY
TRBJ2-1 | TRBV29-1 | SSLRGASGYNEQF
TRBJ1-2 | TRBV6-5 | ASAGQLNYGYT
TRBJ1-1 | TRBV19 | ASSRENTEAF
TRBJ1-6 | TRBV14 | ASSQDGTGNSPLH
TRBJ2-1 | TRBV13 | ASSLVGWRNEQF
TRBJ1-2 | TRBV5-6 | ASSFTGANYGYT
TRBJ1-2 | TRBV6-1 | ATIIRGYT
TRBJ1-5 | TRBV11-1 | ASSPSEDQPQH
TRBJ2-7 | TRBV5-5 | ASSLTGNSGLEQY
TRBJ2-5 | TRBV5-1 | ASSLQDRVQETQY
TRBJ2-3 | TRBV5-4 | ASSLGLAGVSDTQY
TRBJ1-2 | TRBV18 | ASSPPGEDYGYT
TRBJ2-7 | TRBV7-9 | ASSSPTGGFDEQY
TRBJ2-6 | TRBV5-1 | ASRQEGAHGANVLT
TRBJ2-1 | TRBV18 | AAGVEYEQF
TRBJ1-2 | TRBV7-9 | ASSPQGYGYT
TRBJ2-2 | TRBV27 | ASSSAAPGELF
TRBJ1-2 | TRBV5-6 | ASSRGWTGGYGYT
TRBJ2-3 | TRBV5-6 | ASSHGQGSTDTQY
TRBJ1-1 | TRBV29-1 | SVSLGTASMNTEAF
TRBJ2-1 | TRBV13 | ASSQDRGDEQF
TRBJ1-5 | TRBV7-9 | ASSEPGGSNQPQH
TRBJ2-7 | TRBV5-1 | ASSLAGSSYEQY
TRBJ2-7 | TRBV19 | ASSRLGGYEQY
TRBJ1-5 | TRBV7-2 | ASSLQGGDQPQH
TRBJ2-1 | TRBV7-2 | ASSKPGTGTNEQF
TRBJ2-3 | TRBV10-3 | AISESRAGGTDTQY
TRBJ1-5 | TRBV5-8 | ASSLDRDQPQH
TRBJ2-1 | TRBV7-9 | ASSFSERHEQF
TRBJ2-1 | TRBV5-1 | ASASGTGLDEQF
TRBJ2-7 | TRBV5-6 | ASSHGQYAYEQY
TRBJ2-7 | TRBV2 | ASSAGGGYEQY